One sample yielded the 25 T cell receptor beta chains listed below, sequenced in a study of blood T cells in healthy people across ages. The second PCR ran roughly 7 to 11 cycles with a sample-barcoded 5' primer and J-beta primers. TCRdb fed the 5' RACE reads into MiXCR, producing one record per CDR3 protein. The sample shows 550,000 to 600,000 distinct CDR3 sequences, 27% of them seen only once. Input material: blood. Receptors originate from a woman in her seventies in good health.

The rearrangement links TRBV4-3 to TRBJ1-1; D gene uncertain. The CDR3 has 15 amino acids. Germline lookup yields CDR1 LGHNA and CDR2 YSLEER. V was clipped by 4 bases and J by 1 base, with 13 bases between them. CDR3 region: CASSRDFWGNTEAFF. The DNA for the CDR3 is TGCGCCAGCAGCCGAGATTTTTGGGGGAACACTGAAGCTTTCTTT.

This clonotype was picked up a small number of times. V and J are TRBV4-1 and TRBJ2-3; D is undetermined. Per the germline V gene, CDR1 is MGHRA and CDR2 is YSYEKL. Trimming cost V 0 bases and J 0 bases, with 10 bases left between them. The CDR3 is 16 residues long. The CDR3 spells CASSQDSTGSTDTQYF. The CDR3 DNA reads TGCGCCAGCAGCCAAGATTCTACCGGAAGCACAGATACGCAGTATTTT.

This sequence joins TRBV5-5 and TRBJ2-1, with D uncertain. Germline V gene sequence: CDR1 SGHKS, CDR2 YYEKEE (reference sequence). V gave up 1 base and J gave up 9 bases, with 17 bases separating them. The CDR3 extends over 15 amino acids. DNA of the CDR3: TGTGCCAGCAGCTTGTATAGGGTTCGCCAATCTGAGCAGTTCTTC. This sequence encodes CASSLYRVRQSEQFF.

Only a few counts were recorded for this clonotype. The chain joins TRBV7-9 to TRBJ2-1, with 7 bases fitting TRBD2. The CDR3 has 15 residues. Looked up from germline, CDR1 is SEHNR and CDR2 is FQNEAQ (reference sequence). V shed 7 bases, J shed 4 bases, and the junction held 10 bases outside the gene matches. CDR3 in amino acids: CASTLGEGSYNEQFF. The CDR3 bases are TGTGCCAGCACCCTTGGGGAGGGTTCGTACAATGAGCAGTTCTTC.

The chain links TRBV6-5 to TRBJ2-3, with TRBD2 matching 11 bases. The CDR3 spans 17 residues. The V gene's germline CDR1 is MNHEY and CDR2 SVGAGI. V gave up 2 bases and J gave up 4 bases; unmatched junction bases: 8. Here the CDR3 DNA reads TGTGCCAGCAGTTACGGACTAGCGGGTTTAGTTCCAGATACGCAGTATTTT. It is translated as CASSYGLAGLVPDTQYF.

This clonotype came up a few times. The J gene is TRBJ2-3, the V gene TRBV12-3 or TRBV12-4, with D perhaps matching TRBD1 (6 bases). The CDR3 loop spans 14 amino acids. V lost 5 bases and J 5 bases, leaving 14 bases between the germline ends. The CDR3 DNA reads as TGTGCCAGCAGTCCAGGACAGCCGGGAGATACGCAGTATTTT. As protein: CASSPGQPGDTQYF.

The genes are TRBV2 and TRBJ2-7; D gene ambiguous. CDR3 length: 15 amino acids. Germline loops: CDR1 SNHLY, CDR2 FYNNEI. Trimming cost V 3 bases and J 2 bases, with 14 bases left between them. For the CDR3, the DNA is TGTGCCAGCAGTGATATAAGGGTTTCTCCCTACGAGCAGTACTTC. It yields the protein CASSDIRVSPYEQYF.

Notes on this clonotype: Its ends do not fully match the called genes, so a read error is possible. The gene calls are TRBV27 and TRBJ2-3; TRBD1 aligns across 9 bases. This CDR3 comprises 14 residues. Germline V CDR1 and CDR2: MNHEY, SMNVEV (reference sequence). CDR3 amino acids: CASSLTGGPDTLYF. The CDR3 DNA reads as TGTGCCAGCAGCCTGACAGGGGGTCCGGATACGCTGTATTTT.

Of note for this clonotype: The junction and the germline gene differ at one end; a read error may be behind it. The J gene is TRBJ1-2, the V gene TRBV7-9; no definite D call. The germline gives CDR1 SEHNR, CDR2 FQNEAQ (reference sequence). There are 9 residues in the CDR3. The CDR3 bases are TGTGCCAGCAGCTTAGCCCGAGAATTC. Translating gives CASSLAREF.

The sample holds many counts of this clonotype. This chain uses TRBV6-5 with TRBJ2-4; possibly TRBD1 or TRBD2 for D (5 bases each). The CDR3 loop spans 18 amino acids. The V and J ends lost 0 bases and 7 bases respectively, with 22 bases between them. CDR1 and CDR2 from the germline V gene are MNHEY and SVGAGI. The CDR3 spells CASSYSTGIGQRGNIQYF. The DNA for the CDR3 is TGTGCCAGCAGTTACTCGACTGGTATCGGGCAGAGGGGCAACATTCAGTACTTC.

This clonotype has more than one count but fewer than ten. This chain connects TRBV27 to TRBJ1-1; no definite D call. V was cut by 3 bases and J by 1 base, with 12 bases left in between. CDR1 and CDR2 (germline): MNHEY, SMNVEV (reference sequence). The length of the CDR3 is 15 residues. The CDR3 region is CASSFNAAPNTEAFF. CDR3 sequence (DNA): TGTGCCAGCAGTTTCAATGCAGCCCCGAACACTGAAGCTTTCTTT.

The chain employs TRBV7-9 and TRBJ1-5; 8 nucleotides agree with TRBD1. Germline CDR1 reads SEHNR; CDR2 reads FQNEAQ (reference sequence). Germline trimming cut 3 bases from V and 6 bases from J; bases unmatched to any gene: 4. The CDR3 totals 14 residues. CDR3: CASSFTGGSQPQHF. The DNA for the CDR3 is TGTGCCAGCAGCTTCACAGGGGGTAGTCAGCCCCAGCATTTT.

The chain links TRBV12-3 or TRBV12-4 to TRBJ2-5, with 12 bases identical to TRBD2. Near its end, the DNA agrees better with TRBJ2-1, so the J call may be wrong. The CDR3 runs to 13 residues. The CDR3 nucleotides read TGTGCCAGCAGCCCGACTAGCGGGGGAGAGCAGTTCTTC. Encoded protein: CASSPTSGGEQFF.

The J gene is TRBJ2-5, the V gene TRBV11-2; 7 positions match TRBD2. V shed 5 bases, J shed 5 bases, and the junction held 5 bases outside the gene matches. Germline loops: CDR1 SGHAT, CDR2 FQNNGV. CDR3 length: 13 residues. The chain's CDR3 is CASSPISGETQYF. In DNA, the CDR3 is TGTGCCAGCAGCCCGATTAGCGGGGAGACCCAGTACTTC.

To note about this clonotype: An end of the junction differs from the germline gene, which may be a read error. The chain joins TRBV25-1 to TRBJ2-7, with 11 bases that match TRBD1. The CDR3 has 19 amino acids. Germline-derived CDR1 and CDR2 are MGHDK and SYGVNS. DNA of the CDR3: TGCGCCAGCAGTACACCGGGACAGGGGGACATCCAGCTATCCTACGAGCAGTACTTC. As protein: CASSTPGQGDIQLSYEQYF.

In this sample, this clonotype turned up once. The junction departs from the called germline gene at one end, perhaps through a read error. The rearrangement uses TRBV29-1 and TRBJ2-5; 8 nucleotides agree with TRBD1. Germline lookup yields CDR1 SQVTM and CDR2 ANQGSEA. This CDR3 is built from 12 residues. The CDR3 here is CSAGQGRESQYF. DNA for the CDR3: TGCAGCGCTGGACAGGGAAGAGAGTCCCAGTACTTC.

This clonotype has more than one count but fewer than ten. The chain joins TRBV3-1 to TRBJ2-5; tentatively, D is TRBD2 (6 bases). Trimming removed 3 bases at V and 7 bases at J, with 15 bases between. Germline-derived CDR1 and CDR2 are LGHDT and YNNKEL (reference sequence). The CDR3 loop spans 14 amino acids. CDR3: CASSQFGGRGTQYF. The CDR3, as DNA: TGTGCCAGCAGCCAGTTCGGGGGTCGGGGGACCCAGTACTTC.

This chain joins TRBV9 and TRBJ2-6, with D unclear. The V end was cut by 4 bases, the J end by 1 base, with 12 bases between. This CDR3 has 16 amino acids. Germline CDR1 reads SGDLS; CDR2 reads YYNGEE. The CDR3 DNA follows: TGTGCCAGCAGCCCAAACCCTTCTTCTGGGGCCAACGTCCTGACTTTC. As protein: CASSPNPSSGANVLTF.

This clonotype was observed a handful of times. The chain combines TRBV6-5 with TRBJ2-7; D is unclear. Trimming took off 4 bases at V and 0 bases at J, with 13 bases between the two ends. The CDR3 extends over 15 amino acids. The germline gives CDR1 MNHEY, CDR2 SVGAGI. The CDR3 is CASSSLRESSYEQYF. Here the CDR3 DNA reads TGTGCCAGCAGTTCTTTAAGAGAAAGCTCCTACGAGCAGTACTTC.

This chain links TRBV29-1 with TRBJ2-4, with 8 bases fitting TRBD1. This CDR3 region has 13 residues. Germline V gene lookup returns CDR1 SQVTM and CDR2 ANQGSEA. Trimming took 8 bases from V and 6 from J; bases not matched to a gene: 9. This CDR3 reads CSIKTQGGNIQYF. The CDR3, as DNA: TGCAGCATAAAGACACAGGGGGGAAACATTCAGTACTTC.

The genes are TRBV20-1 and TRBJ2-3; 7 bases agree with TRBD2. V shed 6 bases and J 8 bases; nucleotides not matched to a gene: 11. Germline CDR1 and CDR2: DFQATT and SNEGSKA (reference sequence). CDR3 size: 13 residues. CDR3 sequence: CSAIEALAGTQYF. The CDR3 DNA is TGCAGTGCGATCGAGGCCTTAGCGGGTACGCAGTATTTT.

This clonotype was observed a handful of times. Here the CDR3 DNA reads TGCAGCGTTGAAGGACAGACCGACCACGAGCAGTACTTC. Amino acids: CSVEGQTDHEQYF. This chain uses TRBV29-1 with TRBJ2-7; a possible D gene is TRBD1 (5 bases). Germline V lookup: CDR1 SQVTM, CDR2 ANQGSEA. The V end was cut by 1 base, the J end by 5 bases, with 12 bases between. The CDR3 contains 13 residues.

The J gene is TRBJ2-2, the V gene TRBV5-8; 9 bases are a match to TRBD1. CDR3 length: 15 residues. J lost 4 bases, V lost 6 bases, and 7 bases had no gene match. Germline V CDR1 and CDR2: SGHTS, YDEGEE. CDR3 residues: CASNTGGVGTGELFF. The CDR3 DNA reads TGTGCCAGCAATACAGGGGGCGTTGGCACCGGGGAGCTGTTTTTT.

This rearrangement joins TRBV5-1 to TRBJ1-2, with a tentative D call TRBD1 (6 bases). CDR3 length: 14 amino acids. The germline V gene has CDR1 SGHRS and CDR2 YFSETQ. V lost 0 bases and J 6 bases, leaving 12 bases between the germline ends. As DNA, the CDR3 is TGCGCCAGCAGCTTGGTTGGAGGGGACAATGGCTACACCTTC. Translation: CASSLVGGDNGYTF.

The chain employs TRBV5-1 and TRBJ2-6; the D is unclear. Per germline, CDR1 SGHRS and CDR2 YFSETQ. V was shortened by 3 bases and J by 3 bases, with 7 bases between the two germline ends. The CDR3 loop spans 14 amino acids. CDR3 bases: TGCGCCAGCAGCTCCTCGGTTGGGGCCAACGTCCTGACTTTC. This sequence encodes CASSSSVGANVLTF.